The source of this T cell receptor (beta chain) is a study of T-cell reconstitution after alpha-beta-depleted transplantation in children. Study conclusions and caveats: The authors attributed T-cell counts and diversity one year after transplant mostly to newly produced T cells. After transplant, at about two months, alpha-beta T cells were reportedly derived from several hundred expanded graft clones.

A TCRbeta library incorporating unique molecular identifiers was prepared. In TCRdb, the PCR reads were re-called with MiXCR into one record per CDR3 protein. Of some 43,000 distinct CDR3 sequences detected, approximately 8.7% appear once; the ten largest clones hold 25% to 30%. At least ten counts were recorded for this clonotype. What it binds is not known. The CDR3 spans 13 residues. The germline V gene has CDR1 DFQATT and CDR2 SNEGSKA (reference sequence). The germline V and J ends were trimmed by 1 base and 12 bases, with 17 bases remaining between them. The input for sequencing was PBMCs, mostly from graft donor cells, taken 60 days after TCRalphabeta/CD19-depleted stem cell transplant. The receptor was derived from a male patient aged 2 to 10 who had a stem cell transplant for chronic granulomatous disease, so the T cells may come from the graft donor. The V call is TRBV20-1, the J call TRBJ2-3; D is perhaps TRBD1 (6 bases). CDR3 in amino acids: CSARAPDSLVQYF. CDR3 in DNA: TGCAGTGCTAGAGCCCCGGACAGTCTGGTCCAGTATTTT.